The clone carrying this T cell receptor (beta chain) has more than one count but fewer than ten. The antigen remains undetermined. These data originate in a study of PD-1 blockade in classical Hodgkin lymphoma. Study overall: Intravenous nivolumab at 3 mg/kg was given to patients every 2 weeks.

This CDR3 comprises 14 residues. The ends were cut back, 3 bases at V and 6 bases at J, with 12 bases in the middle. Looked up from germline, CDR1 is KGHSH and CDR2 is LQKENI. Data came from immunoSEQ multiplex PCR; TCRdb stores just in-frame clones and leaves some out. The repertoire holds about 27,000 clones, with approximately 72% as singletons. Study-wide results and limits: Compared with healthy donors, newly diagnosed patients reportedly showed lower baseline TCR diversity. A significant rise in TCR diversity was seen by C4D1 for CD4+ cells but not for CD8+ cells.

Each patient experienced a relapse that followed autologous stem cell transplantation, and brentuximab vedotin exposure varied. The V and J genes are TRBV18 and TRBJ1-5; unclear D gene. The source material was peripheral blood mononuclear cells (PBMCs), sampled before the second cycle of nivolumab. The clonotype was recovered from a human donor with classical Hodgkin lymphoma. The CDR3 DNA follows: TGTGCCAGCTCACCTACTCGGGATGTTCAGCCCCAGCATTTT. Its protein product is CASSPTRDVQPQHF. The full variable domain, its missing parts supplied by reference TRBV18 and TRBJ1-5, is NAGVMQNPRHLVRRRGQEARLRCSPMKGHSHVYWYRQLPEEGLKFMVYLQKENIIDESGMPKERFSAEFPKEGPSILRIQQVVRGDSAAYFCASSPTRDVQPQHFGDGTRLSIL.